A selection of T cell receptor beta chains follows, all from one sample in a study of neurological immune-mediated disorders. MiXCR, run by TCRdb on the 5' RACE reads, gives a single entry per CDR3 protein. The table lists roughly 60,000 distinct CDR3 sequences, about 4.2% of them singletons. Material: CD4+ T cells from blood. The receptors come from a woman aged 40 to 55 with multiple sclerosis. Both conserved end residues are part of each CDR3. D genes are given only for firm matches. Clone size appears in some rows only: once, few, many, or a class for an expanded clone.

many,-,TRBV27,TRBJ1-1,CASSPLNLGSEAFF,TGTGCCAGCAGTCCTCTGAATCTTGGGTCTGAAGCTTTCTTT
many,TRBD2,TRBV5-1,TRBJ2-3,CASSFSGPGLAGSASTDTQYF,TGCGCCAGCAGCTTCTCCGGTCCTGGACTAGCGGGGAGTGCTAGCACAGATACGCAGTATTTT
many,TRBD1,TRBV2,TRBJ1-2,CASSRDRWGGYTF,TGTGCCAGCTCCCGGGACAGGTGGGGAGGCTACACCTTC
medium-sized,TRBD2,TRBV7-9,TRBJ2-1,CASSLSLAGSYNEQFF,TGTGCCAGCAGCTTATCCCTAGCGGGGTCTTACAATGAGCAGTTCTTC
many,-,TRBV3-1,TRBJ1-6,CASSQGPYNSPLHF,TGTGCCAGCAGCCAGGGGCCCTATAATTCACCCCTCCACTTT
many,-,TRBV10-3,TRBJ1-5,CAISESVSNQPQHF,TGTGCCATCAGTGAGTCTGTAAGCAATCAGCCCCAGCATTTT
many,TRBD1,TRBV20-1,TRBJ2-3,CSAQGTDTDTQYF,TGCAGTGCTCAGGGGACAGACACAGATACGCAGTATTTT
many,-,TRBV10-2,TRBJ2-2,CASSEWGVNGELFF,TGCGCCAGCAGTGAGTGGGGGGTGAACGGGGAGCTGTTTTTT
many,TRBD2,TRBV12-3/TRBV12-4,TRBJ2-2,CASTPGLGGGELFF,TGTGCCAGCACCCCGGGACTAGGAGGCGGGGAGCTGTTTTTT
many,-,TRBV19,TRBJ1-1,CATRQSMNTEAFF,TGTGCCACCCGACAGTCGATGAACACTGAAGCTTTCTTT
many,-,TRBV27,TRBJ1-1,CASSPPGHLNTEAFF,TGTGCCAGCAGTCCCCCGGGACATCTGAACACTGAAGCTTTCTTT
-,-,TRBV7-2,TRBJ1-1,CASSLEHRGVGAEAFF,TGTGCCAGCAGCTTAGAGCACCGAGGAGTGGGGGCTGAAGCTTTCTTT
many,-,TRBV5-1,TRBJ2-7,CASSFTVDYGEQYF,TGCGCCAGCAGCTTTACAGTGGATTATGGCGAGCAGTACTTC
many,-,TRBV5-1,TRBJ1-1,CASSLVPGDTEAFF,TGCGCCAGCAGCTTGGTCCCAGGGGACACTGAAGCTTTCTTT
many,-,TRBV12-3/TRBV12-4,TRBJ1-6,CASSSLGPPAYSPLHF,TGTGCCAGCAGCTCGTTGGGACCTCCGGCTTATTCACCCCTCCACTTT
many,-,TRBV18,TRBJ2-6,CASSNGPSSGANVLTF,TGTGCCAGCTCAAACGGGCCGTCCAGCGGGGCCAACGTCCTGACTTTC
many,-,TRBV12-3/TRBV12-4,TRBJ1-2,CASSLRGNYGYTF,TGTGCCAGCAGTTTACGGGGGAACTATGGCTACACCTTC
many,-,TRBV9,TRBJ1-1,CASSPRGGYGTEAFF,TGTGCCAGCAGCCCTCGGGGCGGCTATGGCACTGAAGCTTTCTTT
many,TRBD1,TRBV7-9,TRBJ2-2,CASTPTGQNTGELFF,TGTGCCAGCACTCCGACAGGGCAGAACACCGGGGAGCTGTTTTTT
many,-,TRBV4-2,TRBJ1-1,CASSQLGGGEMNTEAFF,TGTGCCAGCAGCCAACTCGGAGGGGGGGAGATGAACACTGAAGCTTTCTTT
medium-sized,-,TRBV4-2,TRBJ2-7,CASSQDRDSRREQYF,TGTGCCAGCAGCCAAGATCGGGACTCACGGAGGGAGCAGTACTTC
many,-,TRBV6-6,TRBJ1-1,CASSDIGRGGTEAFF,TGTGCCAGCAGTGACATCGGACGGGGAGGAACTGAAGCTTTCTTT
many,-,TRBV10-3,TRBJ1-5,CAISDVVGGQPQHF,TGTGCCATCAGTGATGTGGTAGGGGGTCAGCCCCAGCATTTT
many,TRBD1,TRBV20-1,TRBJ1-2,CSSETGGLYGYTF,TGCAGTTCAGAGACAGGGGGCTTGTATGGCTACACCTTC
many,-,TRBV7-9,TRBJ2-7,CASSLGGGDEQYF,TGTGCCAGCAGCTTAGGTGGCGGGGACGAGCAGTACTTC
many,-,TRBV4-1,TRBJ2-3,CASSQEGSRGSWTDTQYF,TGCGCCAGCAGCCAAGAGGGATCACGGGGGTCGTGGACAGATACGCAGTATTTT
many,-,TRBV3-1,TRBJ1-2,CASSQDVMGVGGYTF,TGTGCCAGCAGCCAAGATGTAATGGGAGTCGGCGGCTACACCTTC
many,-,TRBV7-2,TRBJ2-7,CASSPRTNEQYF,TGTGCCAGCAGCCCTCGGACGAACGAGCAGTACTTC
many,-,TRBV7-9,TRBJ2-2,CASSLGRAHTGELFF,TGTGCCAGCAGCTTAGGCAGGGCGCACACCGGGGAGCTGTTTTTT
many,-,TRBV29-1,TRBJ2-5,CSVEVIRRQTQYF,TGCAGCGTTGAAGTGATCAGGAGGCAGACCCAGTACTTC
-,-,TRBV4-2,TRBJ1-2,CASRSLCDYYGYTF,TGTGCCAGCCGGTCGTTATGTGACTACTATGGCTACACCTTC
-,-,TRBV10-3,TRBJ1-2,CAISESQGTNNYGYTF,TGTGCCATCAGTGAGTCGCAAGGGACAAACAACTATGGCTACACCTTC
-,-,TRBV6-6,TRBJ1-2,CASSYSSGLYGHSF,TGTGCCAGCAGTTACTCTTCAGGCCTCTATGGCCACTCCTTC
many,-,TRBV27,TRBJ1-4,CASGGAGTNEKLFF,TGTGCCTCAGGCGGGGCAGGGACTAATGAAAAACTGTTTTTT
many,-,TRBV5-1,TRBJ1-3,CASSLVAGAGNTIYF,TGCGCCAGCAGCTTGGTAGCAGGGGCTGGAAACACCATATATTTT
many,-,TRBV20-1,TRBJ1-1,CSASADSLEAFF,TGCAGTGCTAGTGCAGACAGCCTTGAAGCTTTCTTT
many,-,TRBV7-9,TRBJ2-7,CASSLSPPRGKWEQYF,TGTGCCAGCAGCTTATCCCCCCCAAGGGGAAAGTGGGAGCAGTACTTC
many,-,TRBV5-1,TRBJ1-3,CASSLGAVSGNTIYF,TGCGCCAGCAGCTTGGGGGCAGTCTCTGGAAACACCATATATTTT
many,-,TRBV20-1,TRBJ1-4,CSAGVPSGPGEKLFF,TGCAGTGCTGGGGTGCCGTCGGGACCCGGCGAAAAACTGTTTTTT
many,TRBD1,TRBV20-1,TRBJ2-3,CSAPQGAGDTQYF,TGCAGTGCTCCACAGGGGGCCGGAGATACGCAGTATTTT
many,-,TRBV21-1,TRBJ1-3,CATLPSGNTIYF,TGTGCCACCCTACCCTCTGGAAACACCATATATTTT
many,-,TRBV10-3,TRBJ2-7,CAINREGNEQYF,TGTGCCATCAACCGCGAGGGGAACGAGCAGTACTTC
many,-,TRBV20-1,TRBJ1-5,CSASVVGQGDQPQHF,TGCAGTGCTAGCGTCGTGGGTCAGGGTGATCAGCCCCAGCATTTT
few,-,TRBV2,TRBJ1-1,CASSGSWNTEAFF,TGTGCCAGCAGTGGGTCCTGGAACACTGAAGCTTTCTTT
many,-,TRBV20-1,TRBJ1-2,CSAHLRNYTF,TGCAGTGCCCATCTCAGGAACTACACCTTC
many,-,TRBV7-9,TRBJ2-3,CASMPRGTVFGGTDTQYF,TGTGCCAGCATGCCCCGCGGGACAGTCTTCGGTGGCACAGATACGCAGTATTTT
many,-,TRBV5-1,TRBJ1-1,CASSLEGGILNTEAFF,TGCGCCAGCAGCTTGGAGGGGGGTATTTTGAACACTGAAGCTTTCTTT
many,TRBD1,TRBV25-1,TRBJ1-6,CASSAGTGENSPLHF,TGTGCCAGCAGTGCCGGGACAGGGGAGAATTCACCCCTCCACTTT
many,-,TRBV5-5,TRBJ2-2,CASSFQAGNTGELFF,TGTGCCAGCAGCTTTCAAGCAGGGAACACCGGGGAGCTGTTTTTT
many,TRBD1,TRBV10-2,TRBJ1-1,CASSESGRGLDEAFF,TGCGCCAGCAGTGAGTCTGGCAGGGGGCTGGATGAAGCTTTCTTT
many,-,TRBV5-5,TRBJ1-2,CASSRWLQGNYGYTF,TGTGCCAGCAGCCGCTGGCTACAGGGTAACTATGGCTACACCTTC
many,TRBD2,TRBV7-9,TRBJ2-3,CASSSWTSGVFGVDTQYF,TGTGCCAGCAGCTCTTGGACTAGCGGGGTTTTCGGCGTAGATACGCAGTATTTT
many,-,TRBV20-1,TRBJ2-3,CSATRGPQPSTDTQYF,TGCAGTGCCACAAGAGGTCCCCAACCAAGCACAGATACGCAGTATTTT
many,TRBD1,TRBV6-5,TRBJ1-5,CASSLSGRGRIQPQHF,TGTGCCAGCAGTCTCTCCGGGAGGGGGCGGATTCAGCCCCAGCATTTT
many,TRBD1,TRBV5-1,TRBJ1-5,CASSLGTGGSQEGVQPQHF,TGCGCCAGCAGCCTCGGGACAGGGGGTTCTCAAGAGGGCGTCCAGCCCCAGCATTTT
many,-,TRBV5-1,TRBJ1-1,CASSFKDTEAFF,TGCGCCAGCAGCTTTAAAGACACTGAAGCTTTCTTT
many,-,TRBV5-1,TRBJ2-7,CASSRPANYRPSSYEQYF,TGCGCCAGCAGCCGACCCGCTAACTACAGGCCGAGCTCCTACGAGCAGTACTTC
-,-,TRBV3-1,TRBJ1-1,CASQGRAAFF,TGTGCCAGCCAGGGTCGTGCGGCTTTCTTT
many,-,TRBV10-3,TRBJ1-6,CAIRGSRFNSPLHF,TGTGCCATCAGGGGGTCGCGATTTAATTCACCCCTCCACTTT